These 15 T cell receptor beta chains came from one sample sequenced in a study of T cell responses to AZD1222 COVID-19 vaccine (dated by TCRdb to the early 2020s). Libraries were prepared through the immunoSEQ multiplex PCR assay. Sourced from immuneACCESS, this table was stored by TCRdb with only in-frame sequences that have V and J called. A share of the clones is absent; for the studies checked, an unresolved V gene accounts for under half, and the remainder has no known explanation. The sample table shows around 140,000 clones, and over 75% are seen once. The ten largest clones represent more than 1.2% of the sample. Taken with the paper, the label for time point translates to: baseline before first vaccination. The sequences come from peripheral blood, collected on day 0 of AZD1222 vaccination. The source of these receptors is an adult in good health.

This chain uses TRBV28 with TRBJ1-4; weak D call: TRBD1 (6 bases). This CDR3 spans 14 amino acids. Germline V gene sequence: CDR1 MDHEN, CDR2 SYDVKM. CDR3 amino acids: CAANRGAKSEKLFF. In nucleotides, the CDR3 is TGTGCTGCGAATCGGGGGGCGAAGAGTGAAAAACTGTTTTTT.

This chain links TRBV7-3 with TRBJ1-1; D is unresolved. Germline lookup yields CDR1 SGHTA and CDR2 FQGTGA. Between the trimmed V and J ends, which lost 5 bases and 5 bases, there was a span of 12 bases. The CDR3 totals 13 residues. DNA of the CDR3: TGTGCCAGCAGCCTCACCGCTGGGACTGAAGCTTTCTTT. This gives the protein CASSLTAGTEAFF.

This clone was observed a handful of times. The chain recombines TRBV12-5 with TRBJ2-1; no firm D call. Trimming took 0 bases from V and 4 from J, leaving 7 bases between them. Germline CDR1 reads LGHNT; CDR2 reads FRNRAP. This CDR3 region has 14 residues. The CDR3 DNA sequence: TGTGCTAGTGGTTTGGTACCCCAGTACAATGAGCAGTTCTTC. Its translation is CASGLVPQYNEQFF.

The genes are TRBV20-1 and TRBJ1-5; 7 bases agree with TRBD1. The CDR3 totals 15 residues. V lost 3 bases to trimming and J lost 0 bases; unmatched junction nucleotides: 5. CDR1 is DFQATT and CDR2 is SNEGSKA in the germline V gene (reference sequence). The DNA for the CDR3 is TGCAGTGCTAGTCGGGACAGCGGTAGCAATCAGCCCCAGCATTTT. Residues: CSASRDSGSNQPQHF.

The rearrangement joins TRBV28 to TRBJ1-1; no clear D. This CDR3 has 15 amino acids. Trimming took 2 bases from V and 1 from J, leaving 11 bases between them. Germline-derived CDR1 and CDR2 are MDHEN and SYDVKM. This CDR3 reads CASSLRYRQNTEAFF. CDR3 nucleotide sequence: TGTGCCAGCAGTTTACGTTACAGACAGAACACTGAAGCTTTCTTT.

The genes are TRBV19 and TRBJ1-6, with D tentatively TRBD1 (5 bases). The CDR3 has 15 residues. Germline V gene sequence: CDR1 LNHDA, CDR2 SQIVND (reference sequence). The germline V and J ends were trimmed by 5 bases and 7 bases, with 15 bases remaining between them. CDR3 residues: CASSPLGDSNSPLHF. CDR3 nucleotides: TGTGCCAGTAGTCCCCTAGGGGATAGCAATTCACCCCTCCACTTT.

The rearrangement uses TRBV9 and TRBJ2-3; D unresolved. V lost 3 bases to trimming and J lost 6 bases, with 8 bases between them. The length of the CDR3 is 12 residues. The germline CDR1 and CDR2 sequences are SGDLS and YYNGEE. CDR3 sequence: CASSEGLDTQYF. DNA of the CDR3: TGTGCCAGCAGCGAGGGATTGGATACGCAGTATTTT.

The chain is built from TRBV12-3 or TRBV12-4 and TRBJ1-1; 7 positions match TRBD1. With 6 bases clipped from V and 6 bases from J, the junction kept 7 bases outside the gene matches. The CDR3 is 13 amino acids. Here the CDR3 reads CASRTGVVAEAFF. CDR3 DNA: TGTGCCAGCAGAACAGGGGTTGTGGCTGAAGCTTTCTTT.

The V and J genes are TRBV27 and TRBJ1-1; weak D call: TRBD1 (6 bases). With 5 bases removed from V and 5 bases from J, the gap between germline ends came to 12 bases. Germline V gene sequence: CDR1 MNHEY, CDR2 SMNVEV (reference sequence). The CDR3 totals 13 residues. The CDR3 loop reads CASSHQGGTEAFF. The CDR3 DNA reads TGTGCCAGCAGTCACCAAGGGGGGACTGAAGCTTTCTTT.

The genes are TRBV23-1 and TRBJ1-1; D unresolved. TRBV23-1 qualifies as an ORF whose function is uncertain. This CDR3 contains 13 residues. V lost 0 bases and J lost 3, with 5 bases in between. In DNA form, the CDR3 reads TGCGCCAGCAGTCAATCGTATGACACTGAAGCTTTCTTT. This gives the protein CASSQSYDTEAFF.

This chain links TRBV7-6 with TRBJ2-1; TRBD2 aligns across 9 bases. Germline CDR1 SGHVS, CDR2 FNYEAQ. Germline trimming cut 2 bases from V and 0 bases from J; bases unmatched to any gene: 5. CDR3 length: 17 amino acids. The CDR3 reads CASSLSLAGSSYNEQFF. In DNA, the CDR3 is TGTGCCAGCAGCTTAAGTCTAGCGGGGAGCTCCTACAATGAGCAGTTCTTC.

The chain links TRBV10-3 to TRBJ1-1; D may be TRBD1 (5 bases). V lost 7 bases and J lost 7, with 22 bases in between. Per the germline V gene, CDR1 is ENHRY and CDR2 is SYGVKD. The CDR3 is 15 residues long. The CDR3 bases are TGTGCCATCACCCGAGATTACGGGACGGACCTTGAAGCTTTCTTT. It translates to CAITRDYGTDLEAFF.

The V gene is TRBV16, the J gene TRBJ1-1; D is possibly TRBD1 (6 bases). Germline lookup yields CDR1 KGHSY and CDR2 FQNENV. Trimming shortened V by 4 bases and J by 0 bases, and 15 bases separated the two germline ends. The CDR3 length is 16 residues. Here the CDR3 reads CASSPGQSTLNTEAFF. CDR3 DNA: TGTGCCAGCAGCCCAGGACAGTCCACTTTGAACACTGAAGCTTTCTTT.

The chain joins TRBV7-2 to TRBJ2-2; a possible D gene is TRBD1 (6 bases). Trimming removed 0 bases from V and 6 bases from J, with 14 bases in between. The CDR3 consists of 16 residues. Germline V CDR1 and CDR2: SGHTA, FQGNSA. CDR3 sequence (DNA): TGTGCCAGCAGCTTAGCAGGACAGCTAGGGGCCGGGGAGCTGTTTTTT. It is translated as CASSLAGQLGAGELFF.

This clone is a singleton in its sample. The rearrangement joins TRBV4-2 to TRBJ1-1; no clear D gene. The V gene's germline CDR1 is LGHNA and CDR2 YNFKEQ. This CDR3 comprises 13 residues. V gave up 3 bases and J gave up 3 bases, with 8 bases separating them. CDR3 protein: CASSHSDDTEAFF. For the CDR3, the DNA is TGTGCCAGCAGCCATAGTGACGACACTGAAGCTTTCTTT.